Listed here are 22 T cell receptor beta chains from one sample, sequenced in a study of T cells after yellow fever vaccination. TCRdb reanalysed the 5' RACE reads using MiXCR and keeps one entry per CDR3 protein. The repertoire includes more than 65,000 distinct CDR3 sequences, roughly 6% of them detected once, and under 2.5% sits in the top ten. Source: CD4+ T cells sorted from PBMCs, taken around 16 days after the first yellow fever vaccination. The origin of the receptors is a young man who received the YFV17D yellow fever vaccine.

This clonotype was observed many times. The chain has TRBV20-1 and TRBJ1-3; D is unclear. Germline V gives CDR1 DFQATT, CDR2 SNEGSKA (reference sequence). The CDR3 length is 12 residues. Between the trimmed V and J ends, which lost 3 bases and 0 bases, there was a span of 3 bases. CDR3 in amino acids: CSARASGNTIYF. The CDR3 nucleotides are TGCAGTGCTAGGGCCTCTGGAAACACCATATATTTT.

The chain joins TRBV5-1 to TRBJ2-5, with 11 bases aligning to TRBD2. The CDR3 sequence is 16 residues long. CDR1 is SGHRS and CDR2 is YFSETQ in the germline V gene. With 4 bases clipped from V and 5 bases from J, the junction kept 10 bases outside the gene matches. The CDR3: CASSMTSGNGRETQYF. The CDR3 DNA reads TGCGCCAGCAGCATGACTAGCGGGAACGGGCGGGAGACCCAGTACTTC.

The chain carries TRBV5-1 and TRBJ2-5; D perhaps matches TRBD1 (5 bases). V gave up 3 bases and J gave up 0 bases, with 12 bases separating them. The CDR3 sequence is 15 residues long. CDR1 is SGHRS, CDR2 YFSETQ, per germline. The CDR3 DNA sequence: TGCGCCAGCAGCTGGCCTGGCAGGGACCAAGAGACCCAGTACTTC. Protein sequence: CASSWPGRDQETQYF.

Many counts were recorded for this clonotype. The J gene is TRBJ1-1, the V gene TRBV11-2; D possibly corresponds to TRBD1 (5 bases). This CDR3 comprises 15 residues. Trimming removed 2 bases at V and 3 bases at J, with 13 bases between. Germline-derived CDR1 and CDR2 are SGHAT and FQNNGV. The CDR3 region is CASSLFQGADTEAFF. In nucleotides, the CDR3 is TGTGCCAGCAGCTTATTCCAGGGCGCGGACACTGAAGCTTTCTTT.

This clonotype showed up many times. The chain links TRBV6-2 or TRBV6-3 to TRBJ2-5, with 8 bases lining up with TRBD1. CDR3 length equals 17 residues. V lost 3 bases to trimming and J lost 2 bases; unmatched junction nucleotides: 11. Germline CDR1 is MNHEY and CDR2 is SVGEGT. DNA for the CDR3: TGTGCCAGCAGTTATTCGGACAGGGCGACAGGACAAGAGACCCAGTACTTC. This sequence encodes CASSYSDRATGQETQYF.

This clonotype was seen many times. The V call is TRBV7-2, the J call TRBJ2-7; no clear D. CDR3 length equals 13 residues. CDR1 is SGHTA and CDR2 is FQGNSA in the germline V gene. Trimming pared 6 bases from V and 4 bases from J, leaving 13 bases between. The CDR3 spells CASSFGPTYEQYF. The DNA for the CDR3 is TGTGCCAGCAGTTTCGGGCCCACTTACGAGCAGTACTTC.

There are many counts of this clonotype. The J gene is TRBJ2-5, the V gene TRBV4-3; TRBD1 or TRBD2 may be the D gene (6 bases each). The CDR3 is made up of 15 amino acids. The germline V and J ends were trimmed by 0 bases and 4 bases, with 12 bases remaining between them. Germline assignment: CDR1 LGHNA and CDR2 YSLEER. CDR3 region: CASSQDFRGRETQYF. The CDR3 DNA follows: TGCGCCAGCAGCCAAGATTTCCGGGGGCGAGAGACCCAGTACTTC.

This clonotype has a count of ten or more. This chain joins TRBV27 and TRBJ2-5, with 10 bases fitting TRBD2. The CDR3 length is 18 residues. Germline V gene lookup returns CDR1 MNHEY and CDR2 SMNVEV (reference sequence). V gave up 5 bases and J gave up 3 bases; unmatched junction bases: 15. CDR3 bases: TGTGCCAGCAGTGGTCGAGGACTAGCGGTTTTTGATAAAGAGACCCAGTACTTC. Its translation is CASSGRGLAVFDKETQYF.

This clonotype was recorded many times. The chain employs TRBV7-8 and TRBJ2-7; tentative D call: TRBD1 (5 bases). The CDR3 length is 13 residues. V lost 1 base and J lost 7, with 11 bases in between. In germline, CDR1 is SGHVS, CDR2 FQNEAQ. DNA for the CDR3: TGTGCCAGCAGCTTAGACCAGGGCAGAGAGCAGTACTTC. This encodes CASSLDQGREQYF.

This clonotype has at least ten counts. The chain links TRBV24-1 to TRBJ1-1, with 7 positions matching TRBD1. The germline V gene has CDR1 KGHDR and CDR2 SFDVKD. Trimming removed 3 bases from V and 3 bases from J; junction bases left unmatched: 12. The CDR3 has 17 amino acids. CDR3 sequence (DNA): TGTGCCACCAGTGATGAACCTGACAGGGATGATTACACTGAAGCTTTCTTT. Translation: CATSDEPDRDDYTEAFF.

This clonotype has a count of ten or more. The chain joins TRBV4-1 to TRBJ1-2; D is unclear. CDR3 length: 16 residues. Trimming left V 2 bases short and J 10 bases short, with 23 bases between. The germline CDR1 and CDR2 sequences are MGHRA and YSYEKL. The CDR3 is CASSQRSRGGREDYTF. DNA of the CDR3: TGCGCCAGCAGCCAACGGAGTCGTGGCGGTAGGGAGGACTACACCTTC.

Notes on this clonotype: This may be a read error: a much more frequent sequence differs by one nucleotide. The rearrangement links TRBV7-9 to TRBJ1-6; D gene ambiguous. The CDR3 is 15 residues long. Trimming stripped 4 bases from V and 10 bases from J, with 17 bases between. The germline gives CDR1 SEHNR, CDR2 FQNEAQ (reference sequence). The CDR3, as DNA: TGTGCCAGCAGCTCCTTTCTGGGCGGGTTCTCACCCCTCCACTTT. Translating it yields CASSSFLGGFSPLHF. Full variable domain (outside the CDR3, taken from reference TRBV7-9 and TRBJ1-6): DTGVSQNPRHKITKRGQNVTFRCDPISEHNRLYWYRQTLGQGPEFLTYFQNEAQLEKSRLLSDRFSAERPKGSFSTLEIQRTEQGDSAMYLCASSSFLGGFSPLHFGNGTRLTVT.

This clonotype appeared many times. The J gene is TRBJ2-5, the V gene TRBV7-2, with TRBD1 matching over 10 bases. CDR1 and CDR2 from the germline V gene are SGHTA and FQGNSA. This CDR3 is built from 14 residues. The V gene end was trimmed by 5 bases and the J gene end by 4 bases; junction bases not matched to a gene: 4. The CDR3 reads CASSHDRGRETQYF. CDR3 DNA sequence: TGTGCCAGCAGCCACGACAGGGGGCGAGAGACCCAGTACTTC.

This clonotype occurred many times. The rearrangement joins TRBV12-3 or TRBV12-4 to TRBJ2-7; TRBD2 agrees at 10 bases. This CDR3 comprises 14 residues. V shed 5 bases, J shed 7 bases, and the junction held 8 bases outside the gene matches. Written as DNA, the CDR3 is TGTGCCAGCAGTCACAGCGGGGGGGCCTGGGAGCAGTACTTC. This translates into CASSHSGGAWEQYF.

This clonotype was seen repeatedly, ten times or more. The chain has TRBV12-3 or TRBV12-4 and TRBJ1-4; TRBD1 matches at 8 bases. J lost 8 bases, V lost 1 base, and 6 bases had no gene match. This CDR3 has 15 amino acids. The CDR3: CASSLVGQGREKLFF. The CDR3 DNA follows: TGTGCCAGCAGTTTAGTCGGACAGGGCCGGGAAAAACTGTTTTTT.

Worth noting for this clonotype: A junction boundary mismatches the germline segment, possibly from a read error. The rearrangement joins TRBV5-4 to TRBJ2-7; TRBD2 might be the D (5 bases). CDR1 SGHNT and CDR2 YYREEE come from the germline V gene (reference sequence). CDR3 length: 15 residues. CDR3 protein: CAISPGRVSSYEQYF. As DNA, the CDR3 is TGTGCCATCAGCCCCGGGCGGGTTAGCTCCTACGAGCAGTACTTC.

In this sample, this clonotype turned up many times. This chain connects TRBV5-1 to TRBJ2-7; 9 bases agree with TRBD1. The V gene end was trimmed by 2 bases and the J gene end by 6 bases; junction bases not matched to a gene: 3. Germline-derived CDR1 and CDR2 are SGHRS and YFSETQ. The CDR3 length is 13 residues. The CDR3 loop is CASSFGQGTEQYF. CDR3 DNA sequence: TGCGCCAGCAGCTTCGGACAGGGGACCGAGCAGTACTTC.

This clonotype was seen ten or more times. The V gene is TRBV28, the J gene TRBJ1-4; a possible D gene is TRBD1 (6 bases). Germline V lookup: CDR1 MDHEN, CDR2 SYDVKM. This CDR3 comprises 13 residues. Trimming left V 6 bases short and J 4 bases short, with 9 bases between. The CDR3 loop reads CASRQGFNEKLFF. The DNA of the CDR3 is TGTGCCAGCAGACAGGGCTTTAATGAAAAACTGTTTTTT. Together with reference TRBV28 and TRBJ1-4, the CDR3 gives the full variable domain: DVKVTQSSRYLVKRTGEKVFLECVQDMDHENMFWYRQDPGLGLRLIYFSYDVKMKEKGDIPEGYSVSREKKERFSLILESASTNQTSMYLCASRQGFNEKLFFGSGTQLSVL.

The table lists this clonotype with many counts. The V gene is TRBV7-2, the J gene TRBJ2-3, with D tentatively TRBD2 (5 bases). The CDR3 consists of 15 residues. The germline gives CDR1 SGHTA, CDR2 FQGNSA. Trimming cost V 1 base and J 2 bases, with 10 bases left between them. CDR3 loop: CASSLGGQLTDTQYF. As DNA, the CDR3 is TGTGCCAGCAGCTTAGGAGGGCAGCTCACAGATACGCAGTATTTT.

This clonotype appeared many times. The chain employs TRBV4-3 and TRBJ2-7; 9 positions agree with TRBD2. The V and J ends lost 4 bases and 3 bases, in that order; junction bases with no gene match: 4. CDR3 length: 14 residues. In germline, CDR1 is LGHNA, CDR2 YSLEER. CDR3 nucleotides: TGCGCCAGCAGCCCCACAGCGGGGGGCTACGAGCAGTACTTC. Encoded protein: CASSPTAGGYEQYF.

This clonotype was counted many times. J is TRBJ2-5 and V is TRBV6-6; 9 bases line up with TRBD2. In germline, CDR1 is MNHNY, CDR2 SVGAGI (reference sequence). J gave up 6 bases and V 2 bases, and 10 bases lay outside the gene matches. This CDR3 is 16 amino acids long. The DNA of the CDR3 is TGTGCCAGCAGTTACGATCTGCGGGGGGGCGGAAAGACCCAGTACTTC. It codes for CASSYDLRGGGKTQYF.

The chain carries TRBV20-1 and TRBJ1-4, with unresolved D. This CDR3 region has 14 residues. V was shortened by 0 bases and J by 7 bases, with 12 bases between the two germline ends. Per germline, CDR1 DFQATT and CDR2 SNEGSKA (reference sequence). As DNA, the CDR3 is TGCAGTGCTAGAGATGGACGTTCTGGTGAAAAACTGTTTTTT. It translates to CSARDGRSGEKLFF.